The present TCR beta chain was sequenced within a study of cytomegalovirus exposure and HLA in healthy donors. With 60 Vbeta and 13 Jbeta primers, the PCR was carried out. Produced via immunoSEQ multiplex PCR; TCRdb's table is partial and in-frame only. Its table lists around 70,000 clones. Findings and limits, study-wide: Some public TCRs appeared in many individuals, while most sequences were rare.

Samples came from healthy bone marrow donors. At collection, donors were nominally healthy, but unrecorded immune exposures were probable. For this clone: Its antigen is unknown.

This clonotype was obtained from a boy younger than 18 in good health and CMV-seronegative. The sample comprised PBMCs.

CDR3 protein: CASSMRKETQYF. The CDR3 DNA reads as TGTGCCAGTAGTATGCGTAAGGAGACCCAGTACTTC. The rearrangement joins TRBV19 to TRBJ2-5; D is unclear. Germline CDR1 LNHDA, CDR2 SQIVND (reference sequence). The CDR3 extends over 12 amino acids. Trimming pared 3 bases from V and 5 bases from J, leaving 7 bases between.